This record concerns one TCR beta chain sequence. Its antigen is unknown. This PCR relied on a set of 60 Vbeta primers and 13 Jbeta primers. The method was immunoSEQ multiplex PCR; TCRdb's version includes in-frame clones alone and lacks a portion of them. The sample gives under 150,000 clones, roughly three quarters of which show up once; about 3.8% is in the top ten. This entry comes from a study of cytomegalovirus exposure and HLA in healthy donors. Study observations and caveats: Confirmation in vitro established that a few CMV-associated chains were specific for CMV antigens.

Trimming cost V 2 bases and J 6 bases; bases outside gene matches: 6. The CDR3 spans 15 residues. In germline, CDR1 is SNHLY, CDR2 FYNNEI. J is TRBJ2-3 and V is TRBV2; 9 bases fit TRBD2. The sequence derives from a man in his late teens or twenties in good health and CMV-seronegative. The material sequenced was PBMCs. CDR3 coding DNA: TGTGCCAGCAGTGAATATGCGGGGGGGGCCGATACGCAGTATTTT. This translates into CASSEYAGGADTQYF.